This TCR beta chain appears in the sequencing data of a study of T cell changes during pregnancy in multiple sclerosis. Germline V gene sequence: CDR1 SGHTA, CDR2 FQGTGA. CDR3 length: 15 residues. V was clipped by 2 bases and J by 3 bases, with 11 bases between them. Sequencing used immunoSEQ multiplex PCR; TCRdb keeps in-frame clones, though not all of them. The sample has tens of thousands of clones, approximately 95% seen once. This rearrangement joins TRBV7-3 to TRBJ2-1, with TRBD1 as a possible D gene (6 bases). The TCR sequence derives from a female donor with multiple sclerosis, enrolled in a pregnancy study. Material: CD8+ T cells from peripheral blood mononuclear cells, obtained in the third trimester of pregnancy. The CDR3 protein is CASSLVLGGYNEQFF. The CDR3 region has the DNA TGTGCCAGCAGCTTAGTTCTAGGGGGCTACAATGAGCAGTTCTTC.